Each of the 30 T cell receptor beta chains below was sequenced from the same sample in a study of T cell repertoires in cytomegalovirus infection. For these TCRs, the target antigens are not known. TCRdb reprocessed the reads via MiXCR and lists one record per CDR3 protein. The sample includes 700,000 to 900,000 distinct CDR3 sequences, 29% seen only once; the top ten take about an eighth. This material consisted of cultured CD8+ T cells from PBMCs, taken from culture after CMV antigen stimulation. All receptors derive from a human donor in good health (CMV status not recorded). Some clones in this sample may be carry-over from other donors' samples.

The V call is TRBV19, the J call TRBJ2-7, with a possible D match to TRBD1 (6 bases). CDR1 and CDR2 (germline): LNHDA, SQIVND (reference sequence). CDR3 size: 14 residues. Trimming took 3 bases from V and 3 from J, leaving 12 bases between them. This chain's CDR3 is CASSIGDIYYEQYF. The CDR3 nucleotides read TGTGCCAGTAGTATTGGGGACATCTACTACGAGCAGTACTTC.

The CDR3 bases are TGTGCCAGCACCGCCGGGACTAGCACCTACAATGAGCAGTTCTTC. Amino acids: CASTAGTSTYNEQFF. This chain connects TRBV2 to TRBJ2-1; 9 nucleotides agree with TRBD2. V dropped 7 bases and J dropped 2; count of bases not matched to a gene: 6. The germline V gene has CDR1 SNHLY and CDR2 FYNNEI. The CDR3 runs 15 residues.

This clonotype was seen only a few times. The CDR3, as DNA: TGTGCTAGTGGTTTGACTAGCGGGGGGCCCACAGATACGCAGTATTTT. The encoded protein is CASGLTSGGPTDTQYF. The rearrangement links TRBV12-5 to TRBJ2-3; 12 bases fit TRBD2. CDR1 LGHNT and CDR2 FRNRAP come from the germline V gene. V trimming: 2 bases; J trimming: 2 bases; junction bases outside the gene matches: 2. The CDR3 has 16 residues.

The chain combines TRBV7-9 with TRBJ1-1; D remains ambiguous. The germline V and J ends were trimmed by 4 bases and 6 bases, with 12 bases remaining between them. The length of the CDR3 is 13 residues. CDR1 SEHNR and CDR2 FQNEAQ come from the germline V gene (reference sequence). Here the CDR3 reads CASSSRGAPEAFF. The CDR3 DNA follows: TGTGCCAGCAGCTCCCGGGGAGCCCCTGAAGCTTTCTTT.

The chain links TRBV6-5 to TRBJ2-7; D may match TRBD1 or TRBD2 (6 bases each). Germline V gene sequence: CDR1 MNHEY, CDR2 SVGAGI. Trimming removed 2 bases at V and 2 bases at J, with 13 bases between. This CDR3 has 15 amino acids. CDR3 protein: CASSYGGLGAYEQYF. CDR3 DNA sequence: TGTGCCAGCAGTTACGGGGGGCTTGGGGCCTACGAGCAGTACTTC.

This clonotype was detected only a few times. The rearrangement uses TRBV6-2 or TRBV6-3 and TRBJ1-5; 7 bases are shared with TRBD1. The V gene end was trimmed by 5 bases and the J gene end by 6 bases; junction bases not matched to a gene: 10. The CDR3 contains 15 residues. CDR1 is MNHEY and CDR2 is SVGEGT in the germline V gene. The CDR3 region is CASSLTGRPGQPQHF. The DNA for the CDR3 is TGTGCCAGCAGTCTGACAGGGCGGCCCGGTCAGCCCCAGCATTTT.

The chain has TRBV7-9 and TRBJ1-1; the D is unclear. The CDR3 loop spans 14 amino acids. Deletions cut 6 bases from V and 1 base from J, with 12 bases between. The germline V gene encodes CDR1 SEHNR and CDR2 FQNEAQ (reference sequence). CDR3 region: CASRNQGGNTEAFF. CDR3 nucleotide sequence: TGTGCCAGCAGGAACCAAGGAGGGAACACTGAAGCTTTCTTT.

CDR3 amino acids: CASGLGGQAYNEQFF. Written as DNA, the CDR3 is TGTGCTAGTGGTTTGGGGGGACAGGCCTACAATGAGCAGTTCTTC. The chain carries TRBV12-5 and TRBJ2-1; 8 nucleotides agree with TRBD1. The CDR3 runs 15 residues. Germline V gene sequence: CDR1 LGHNT, CDR2 FRNRAP. Trimming at V came to 1 base and at J to 2 bases, leaving 1 base not matched to a gene.

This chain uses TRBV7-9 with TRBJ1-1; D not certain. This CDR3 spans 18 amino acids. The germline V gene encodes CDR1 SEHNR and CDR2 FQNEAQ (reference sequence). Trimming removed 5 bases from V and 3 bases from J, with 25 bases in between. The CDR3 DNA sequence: TGTGCCAGCAGCCGAAACTGGGAGGACTTGGATTCTGACACTGAAGCTTTCTTT. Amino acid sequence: CASSRNWEDLDSDTEAFF.

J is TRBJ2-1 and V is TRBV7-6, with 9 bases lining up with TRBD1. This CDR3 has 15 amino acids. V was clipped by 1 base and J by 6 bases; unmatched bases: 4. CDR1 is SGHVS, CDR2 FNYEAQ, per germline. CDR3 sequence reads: CASSLGTGVGNEQFF. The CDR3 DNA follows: TGTGCCAGCAGCTTAGGGACAGGGGTCGGCAATGAGCAGTTCTTC.

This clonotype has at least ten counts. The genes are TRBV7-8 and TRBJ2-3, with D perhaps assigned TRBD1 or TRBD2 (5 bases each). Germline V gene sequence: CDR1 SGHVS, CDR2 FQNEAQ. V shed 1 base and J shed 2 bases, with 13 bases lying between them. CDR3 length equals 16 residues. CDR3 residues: CASSLVVGTLTDTQYF. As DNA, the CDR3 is TGTGCCAGCAGCTTAGTCGTAGGGACCCTCACAGATACGCAGTATTTT.

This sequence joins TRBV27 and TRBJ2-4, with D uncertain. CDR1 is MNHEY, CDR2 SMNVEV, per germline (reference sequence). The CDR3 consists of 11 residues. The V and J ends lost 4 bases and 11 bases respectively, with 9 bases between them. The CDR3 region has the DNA TGTGCCAGCAGTTACGGACGGCTTCAGTACTTC. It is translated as CASSYGRLQYF.

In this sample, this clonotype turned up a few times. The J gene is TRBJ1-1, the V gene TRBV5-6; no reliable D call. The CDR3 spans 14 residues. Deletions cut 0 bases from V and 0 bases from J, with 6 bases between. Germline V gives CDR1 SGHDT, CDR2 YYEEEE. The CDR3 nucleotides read TGTGCCAGCAGCTTGGTACAGTTGAACACTGAAGCTTTCTTT. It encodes CASSLVQLNTEAFF.

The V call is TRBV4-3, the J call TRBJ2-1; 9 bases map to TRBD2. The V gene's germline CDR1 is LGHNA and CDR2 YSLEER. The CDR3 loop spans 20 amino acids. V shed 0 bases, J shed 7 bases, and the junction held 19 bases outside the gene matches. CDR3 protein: CASSQDLGGGAFFYQNEQFF. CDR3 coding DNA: TGCGCCAGCAGCCAAGATTTGGGCGGGGGGGCGTTTTTTTATCAGAATGAGCAGTTCTTC.

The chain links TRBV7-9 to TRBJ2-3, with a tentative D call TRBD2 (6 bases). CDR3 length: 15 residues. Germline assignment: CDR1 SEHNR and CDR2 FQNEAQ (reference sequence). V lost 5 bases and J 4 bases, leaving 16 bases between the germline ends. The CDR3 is CASSPAGTGADTQYF. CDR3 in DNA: TGTGCCAGCAGCCCCGCCGGAACGGGAGCAGATACGCAGTATTTT.

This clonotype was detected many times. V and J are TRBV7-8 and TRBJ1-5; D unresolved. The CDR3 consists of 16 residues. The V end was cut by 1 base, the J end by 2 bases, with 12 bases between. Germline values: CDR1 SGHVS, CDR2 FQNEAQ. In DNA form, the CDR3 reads TGTGCCAGCAGCTTAGTGGGGTTATTAGGCAATCAGCCCCAGCATTTT. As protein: CASSLVGLLGNQPQHF.

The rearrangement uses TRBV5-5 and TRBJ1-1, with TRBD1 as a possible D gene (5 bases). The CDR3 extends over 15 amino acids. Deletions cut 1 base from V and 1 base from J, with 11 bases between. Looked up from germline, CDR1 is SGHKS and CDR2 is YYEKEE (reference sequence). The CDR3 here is CASSLPLGQNTEAFF. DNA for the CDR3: TGTGCCAGCAGCTTGCCACTTGGACAGAACACTGAAGCTTTCTTT.

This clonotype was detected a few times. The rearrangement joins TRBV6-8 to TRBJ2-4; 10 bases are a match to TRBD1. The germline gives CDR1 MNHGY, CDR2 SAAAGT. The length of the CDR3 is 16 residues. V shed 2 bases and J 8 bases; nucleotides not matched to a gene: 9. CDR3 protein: CASSYLARDRGYIQYF. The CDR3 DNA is TGTGCCAGCAGTTACCTAGCCCGGGACAGGGGATACATTCAGTACTTC.

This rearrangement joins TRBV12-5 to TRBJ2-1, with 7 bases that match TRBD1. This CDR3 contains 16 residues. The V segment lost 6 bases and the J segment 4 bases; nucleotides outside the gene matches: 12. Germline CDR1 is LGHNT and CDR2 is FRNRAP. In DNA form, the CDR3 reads TGTGCTAGTGGCCCTACCGGGACAGAGTTTTACAATGAGCAGTTCTTC. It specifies CASGPTGTEFYNEQFF.

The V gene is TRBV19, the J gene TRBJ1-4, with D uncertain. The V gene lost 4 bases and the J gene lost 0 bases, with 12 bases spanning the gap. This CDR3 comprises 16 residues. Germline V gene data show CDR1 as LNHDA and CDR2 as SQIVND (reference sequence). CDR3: CASSTQQSATNEKLFF. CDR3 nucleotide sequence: TGTGCCAGTAGTACTCAACAATCTGCAACTAATGAAAAACTGTTTTTT.

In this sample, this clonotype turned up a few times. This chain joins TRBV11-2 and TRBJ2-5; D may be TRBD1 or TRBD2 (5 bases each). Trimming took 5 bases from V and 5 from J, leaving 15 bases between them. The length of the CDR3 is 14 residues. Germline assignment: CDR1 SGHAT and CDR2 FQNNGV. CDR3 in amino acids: CASSDHGTQETQYF. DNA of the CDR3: TGTGCCAGCAGCGATCACGGGACGCAGGAGACCCAGTACTTC.

CDR3 amino acids: CASSLTGQYNQPQHF. The CDR3 nucleotides are TGCGCCAGCAGCTTGACAGGACAGTACAATCAGCCCCAGCATTTT. V gene TRBV5-1 combines with J gene TRBJ1-5, with D tentatively TRBD1 (6 bases). From germline, CDR1 is SGHRS and CDR2 YFSETQ. V lost 1 base and J 3 bases, leaving 11 bases between the germline ends. This CDR3 contains 15 residues.

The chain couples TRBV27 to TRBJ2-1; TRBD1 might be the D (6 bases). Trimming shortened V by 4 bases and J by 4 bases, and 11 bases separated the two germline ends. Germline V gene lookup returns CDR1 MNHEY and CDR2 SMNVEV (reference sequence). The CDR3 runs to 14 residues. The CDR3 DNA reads TGTGCCAGCAGTTCCACGGACAGTTACAATGAGCAGTTCTTC. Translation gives CASSSTDSYNEQFF.

CDR3 residues: CASGDGATNTEAFF. CDR3 nucleotide sequence: TGTGCCAGCGGGGACGGGGCTACGAACACTGAAGCTTTCTTT. The rearrangement links TRBV12-3 or TRBV12-4 to TRBJ1-1, with D maybe TRBD1 (5 bases). The CDR3 loop spans 14 amino acids. Trimming shortened V by 8 bases and J by 1 base, and 14 bases separated the two germline ends.

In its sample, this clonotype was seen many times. The CDR3 DNA is TGTGCCAGCAGCTTAAAGACAGGGAACACCTACGAGCAGTACGTC. It yields the protein CASSLKTGNTYEQYV. This chain uses TRBV7-8 with TRBJ2-7; 7 nucleotides match TRBD1. The CDR3 runs 15 residues. Germline values: CDR1 SGHVS, CDR2 FQNEAQ. V dropped 2 bases and J dropped 2; count of bases not matched to a gene: 6.

CDR3 in amino acids: CSARDLFSPENTGELFF. CDR3 DNA sequence: TGCAGTGCTAGAGATTTATTTTCTCCCGAAAACACCGGGGAGCTGTTTTTT. V usage is TRBV20-1 and J usage is TRBJ2-2; no reliable D call. The V gene's germline CDR1 is DFQATT and CDR2 SNEGSKA (reference sequence). CDR3 size: 17 residues. Trimming pared 0 bases from V and 2 bases from J, leaving 16 bases between.

Here the CDR3 DNA reads TGTGCCAGCAGCCAGGGGGCGTCGGGACGGGAGACCCAGTACTTC. Translating gives CASSQGASGRETQYF. The chain combines TRBV4-2 with TRBJ2-5; the D gene is possibly TRBD1 (6 bases). Trimming pared 3 bases from V and 5 bases from J, leaving 16 bases between. Germline-derived CDR1 and CDR2 are LGHNA and YNFKEQ. CDR3 length: 15 amino acids.

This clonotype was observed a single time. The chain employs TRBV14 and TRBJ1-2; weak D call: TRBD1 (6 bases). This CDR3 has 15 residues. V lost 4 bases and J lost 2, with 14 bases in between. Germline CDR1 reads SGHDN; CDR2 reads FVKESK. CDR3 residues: CASSRARGENYGYTF. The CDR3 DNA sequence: TGTGCCAGCAGCCGAGCCAGGGGCGAGAACTATGGCTACACCTTC.

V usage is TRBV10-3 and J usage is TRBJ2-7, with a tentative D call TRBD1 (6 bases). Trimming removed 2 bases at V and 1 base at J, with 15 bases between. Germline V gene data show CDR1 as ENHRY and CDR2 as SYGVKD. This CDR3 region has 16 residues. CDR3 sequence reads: CAISEGTGYLSYEQYF. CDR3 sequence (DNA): TGTGCCATCAGTGAGGGAACAGGGTATTTGTCCTACGAGCAGTACTTC.

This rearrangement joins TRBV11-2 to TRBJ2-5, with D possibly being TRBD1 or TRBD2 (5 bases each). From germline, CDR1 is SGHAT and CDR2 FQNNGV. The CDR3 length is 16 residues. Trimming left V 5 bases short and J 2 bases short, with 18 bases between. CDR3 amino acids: CASSARGSGIQETQYF. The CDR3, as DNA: TGTGCCAGCAGCGCCCGGGGCAGCGGAATACAAGAGACCCAGTACTTC.